This is a list of T cell receptor beta chains from one sample in a study of identical twins. TCRdb independently ran MiXCR on the 5' RACE reads; one entry per CDR3 protein. The sample lists roughly 700,000 distinct CDR3 sequences, under 9% occurring once. These records were also assigned to another study, of yellow fever vaccine responses in identical twins.

Sequenced material: PBMCs. The receptors derive from a woman younger than 30 in good health. The CDR3 runs from the conserved cysteine through the conserved F or W. A D gene is named only where the DNA matches it firmly. For some rows the clone size is stated as once, few or many, or as a class when expanded; others skip it.

clone size	V gene	D gene	J gene	CDR3 protein	CDR3 DNA
many	TRBV25-1	.	TRBJ2-7	CASSWTGGGDSYEQYF	TGTGCCAGCAGCTGGACAGGTGGAGGGGACTCCTACGAGCAGTACTTC
few	TRBV24-1	.	TRBJ1-4	CATSDSSTGEKLFF	TGTGCCACCAGTGATTCTTCGACGGGAGAAAAACTGTTTTTT
few	TRBV25-1	.	TRBJ2-7	CASSAYALAGGYEQYF	TGTGCCAGCAGTGCTTATGCACTAGCCGGGGGCTACGAGCAGTACTTC
few	TRBV6-1	TRBD1	TRBJ1-5	CASRSGGYQPQHF	TGTGCCAGCAGATCAGGGGGCTATCAGCCCCAGCATTTT
.	TRBV7-9	TRBD1	TRBJ1-1	CASSPGQAAEAFF	TGTGCCAGCAGCCCCGGACAGGCTGCTGAAGCTTTCTTT
.	TRBV24-1	TRBD2	TRBJ2-3	CATGTAGKSTDTQYF	TGTGCCACCGGCACAGCGGGGAAAAGCACAGATACGCAGTATTTT
.	TRBV12-3/TRBV12-4	.	TRBJ2-7	CASSWTRRVYEQYF	TGTGCCAGCAGCTGGACCAGACGGGTTTACGAGCAGTACTTC
.	TRBV7-9	TRBD1	TRBJ2-7	CASSSQDRADGEQYF	TGTGCCAGCAGCTCCCAAGACAGGGCCGATGGCGAGCAGTACTTC
.	TRBV20-1	.	TRBJ2-5	CSARDQEGSHETQYF	TGCAGTGCTAGAGATCAGGAGGGATCCCATGAGACCCAGTACTTC
few	TRBV20-1	TRBD2	TRBJ2-1	CSARRLAGPYNEQFF	TGCAGTGCTAGACGGCTAGCGGGCCCCTACAATGAGCAGTTCTTC
few	TRBV20-1	TRBD2	TRBJ2-3	CSASRTSGRAEGDTQYF	TGCAGTGCTAGTCGTACTAGCGGGAGGGCCGAGGGAGATACGCAGTATTTT
.	TRBV30	TRBD2	TRBJ2-2	CAWDPGLAGDTGELFF	TGTGCCTGGGACCCAGGACTAGCGGGGGACACCGGGGAGCTGTTTTTT
.	TRBV7-2	TRBD1	TRBJ2-1	CASAWTGGSYEQFF	TGTGCCAGCGCTTGGACAGGGGGCTCATATGAGCAGTTCTTC
.	TRBV20-1	TRBD2	TRBJ2-1	CSARGRGLAGVSEQFF	TGCAGTGCTAGAGGTCGCGGGCTAGCGGGAGTAAGTGAGCAGTTCTTC
.	TRBV4-1	.	TRBJ2-1	CASSREASTYNEQFF	TGCGCCAGCAGCCGGGAGGCTAGCACCTACAATGAGCAGTTCTTC
.	TRBV7-9	.	TRBJ1-2	CASSLRETGGYTF	TGTGCCAGCAGCTTAAGGGAGACGGGTGGCTACACCTTC
.	TRBV7-2	TRBD2	TRBJ2-1	CASSLATSGGSIEQFF	TGTGCCAGCAGCTTAGCGACTAGCGGGGGGTCCATCGAGCAGTTCTTC
.	TRBV4-3	.	TRBJ2-1	CASSQDQRFQEQFF	TGCGCCAGCAGCCAGGACCAAAGATTTCAGGAGCAGTTCTTC
few	TRBV15	.	TRBJ2-7	CATSSGGGLGAEQYF	TGTGCCACCAGCAGCGGGGGAGGTCTCGGGGCGGAGCAGTACTTC
.	TRBV7-2	TRBD2	TRBJ2-7	CASSLVAGGPDEQYF	TGTGCCAGCAGCTTAGTAGCGGGAGGGCCCGACGAGCAGTACTTC
few	TRBV6-5	.	TRBJ2-1	CASSSYEGVGFNEQFF	TGTGCCAGCAGTTCCTACGAGGGGGTAGGATTCAATGAGCAGTTCTTC
.	TRBV10-3	.	TRBJ2-1	CAINGGDYNEQFF	TGTGCCATCAATGGGGGAGACTACAATGAGCAGTTCTTC
many	TRBV24-1	TRBD1	TRBJ2-1	CATSDPTTGGNEQFF	TGTGCCACCAGTGATCCGACGACAGGGGGGAATGAGCAGTTCTTC
.	TRBV28	TRBD1	TRBJ2-3	CASNAGTGTSGTQYF	TGTGCCAGCAACGCCGGGACAGGAACCAGTGGAACGCAGTATTTT
many	TRBV9	.	TRBJ2-7	CASSGGSSYEQYF	TGTGCCAGCAGCGGGGGGAGCTCCTACGAGCAGTACTTC
.	TRBV4-2	.	TRBJ2-7	CASSQDLVGAGEQYF	TGTGCCAGCAGCCAAGATCTTGTGGGGGCCGGCGAGCAGTACTTC
.	TRBV20-1	TRBD2	TRBJ2-7	CSASGLARPYEQYF	TGCAGTGCCAGCGGACTAGCTCGCCCCTACGAGCAGTACTTC
.	TRBV28	.	TRBJ1-6	CASNGQTNSPLHF	TGTGCCAGCAATGGACAGACCAATTCACCCCTCCACTTT
many	TRBV4-1	TRBD2	TRBJ2-5	CASSPYYEAGGGRETQYF	TGCGCCAGCAGCCCCTACTATGAAGCGGGAGGGGGACGAGAGACCCAGTACTTC
few	TRBV20-1	.	TRBJ2-3	CSARNVLFPYTDTQYF	TGCAGTGCTCGAAACGTACTCTTCCCGTATACAGATACGCAGTATTTT
few	TRBV29-1	.	TRBJ2-3	CSVTLEASTDTQYF	TGCAGCGTAACACTAGAAGCTAGCACAGATACGCAGTATTTT
few	TRBV5-1	TRBD1	TRBJ2-5	CASSRRTGVQETQYF	TGCGCCAGCAGCAGAAGGACAGGGGTGCAAGAGACCCAGTACTTC
few	TRBV3-1	.	TRBJ2-1	CASSQDPTRLDAGNEQFF	TGTGCCAGCAGCCAAGATCCCACAAGACTAGATGCGGGGAATGAGCAGTTCTTC
many	TRBV25-1	.	TRBJ2-7	CASSPPGTASYEQYF	TGTGCCAGCAGTCCCCCAGGGACGGCCTCCTACGAGCAGTACTTC
.	TRBV9	.	TRBJ2-5	CASSVGGGPQETQYF	TGTGCCAGCAGCGTAGGAGGGGGGCCCCAAGAGACCCAGTACTTC
many	TRBV12-3/TRBV12-4	TRBD1	TRBJ2-5	CASSLDRGQETQYF	TGTGCCAGCAGTTTGGACAGGGGGCAAGAGACCCAGTACTTC
.	TRBV6-1	.	TRBJ1-3	CASRTRREPGNTIYF	TGTGCCAGCAGAACGAGGCGGGAACCCGGAAACACCATATATTTT
.	TRBV5-1	.	TRBJ2-5	CASSSFAGNQETQYF	TGCGCCAGCAGCTCGTTTGCGGGGAACCAAGAGACCCAGTACTTC
many	TRBV10-3	.	TRBJ2-1	CAISVRTEYNEQFF	TGTGCCATCAGTGTTCGGACTGAGTACAATGAGCAGTTCTTC
.	TRBV27	.	TRBJ2-7	CASSLLARSYEQYF	TGTGCCAGCAGTTTATTGGCCAGATCTTACGAGCAGTACTTC
.	TRBV6-1	TRBD2	TRBJ2-1	CASSRGTSQYNEQFF	TGTGCCAGCAGTCGCGGGACTAGCCAATACAATGAGCAGTTCTTC
.	TRBV24-1	.	TRBJ2-1	CATSDTGHPLYNEQFF	TGTGCCACCAGTGACACGGGACACCCCCTCTACAATGAGCAGTTCTTC
few	TRBV6-2/TRBV6-3	TRBD1	TRBJ1-5	CASSMTGGSRQPQHF	TGTGCCAGCAGCATGACAGGGGGGTCTAGGCAGCCCCAGCATTTT
few	TRBV5-1	TRBD1	TRBJ1-4	CASSPDRGYEKLFF	TGCGCCAGCAGCCCGGACAGGGGATATGAAAAACTGTTTTTT
few	TRBV10-3	TRBD1	TRBJ2-2	CAILQGASRNTGELFF	TGTGCCATCTTACAGGGGGCTAGTAGGAACACCGGGGAGCTGTTTTTT